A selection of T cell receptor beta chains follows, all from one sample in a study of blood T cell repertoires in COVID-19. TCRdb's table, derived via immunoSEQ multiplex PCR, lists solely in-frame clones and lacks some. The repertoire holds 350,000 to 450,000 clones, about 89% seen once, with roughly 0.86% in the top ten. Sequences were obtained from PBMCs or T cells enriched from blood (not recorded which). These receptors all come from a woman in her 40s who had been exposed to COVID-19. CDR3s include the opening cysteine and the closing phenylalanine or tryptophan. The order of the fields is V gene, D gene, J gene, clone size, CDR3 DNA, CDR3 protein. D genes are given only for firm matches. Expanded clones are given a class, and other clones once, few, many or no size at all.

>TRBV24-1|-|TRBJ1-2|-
TGTGCCACCAGTGAGGCTACCGACGTGAGGGGCTACACCTTC
CATSEATDVRGYTF
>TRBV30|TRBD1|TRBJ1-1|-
TGTGCCTGGAGTCCCCGGACAGGATGGAACACTGAAGCTTTCTTT
CAWSPRTGWNTEAFF
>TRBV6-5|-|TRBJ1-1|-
TGTGCCAGCGGCCGACAGACCGAAAACACTGAAGCTTTCTTT
CASGRQTENTEAFF
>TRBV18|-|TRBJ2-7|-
TGTGCCAGCTCACTAACAGTGACGTCGGGATCCTACGAGCAGTACTTC
CASSLTVTSGSYEQYF
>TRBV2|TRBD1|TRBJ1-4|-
TGTGCCAGCAGGCTGGACAGGGTTCAGGAAAAACTGTTTTTT
CASRLDRVQEKLFF
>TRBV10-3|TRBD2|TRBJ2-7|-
TGTGCCATCAGCCCCACTAGCGGGAGTTATTACGAGCAGTACTTC
CAISPTSGSYYEQYF
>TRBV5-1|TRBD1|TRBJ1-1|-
TGCGCCAGCAGATTCGGACAGGGAGGTAGGAACACTGAAGCTTTCTTT
CASRFGQGGRNTEAFF
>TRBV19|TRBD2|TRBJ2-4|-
TGTGCCAGTAGTATTAAGGCGGGAGACCCCGTAGCCAAAAACATTCAGTACTTC
CASSIKAGDPVAKNIQYF
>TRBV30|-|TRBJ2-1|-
TGTGCCTGGAGTGTTATTGCGGGGTTTGGGAATGAGCAGTTCTTC
CAWSVIAGFGNEQFF
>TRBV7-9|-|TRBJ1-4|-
TGTGCCAGCAGCTTAGAGCGGGGGGAGTCGGATGAAAAACTGTTTTTT
CASSLERGESDEKLFF
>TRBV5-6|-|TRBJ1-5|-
TGTGCCAGCAGCTCTGTCCTCACAGGAGATCAGCCCCAGCATTTT
CASSSVLTGDQPQHF
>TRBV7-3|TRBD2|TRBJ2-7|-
TGTGCCAGCAGCTTGACCTCAAGCGGGGGGGTCTACGAGCAGTACTTC
CASSLTSSGGVYEQYF
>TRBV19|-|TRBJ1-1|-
TGTGCCAGTAGTGCGGGCTTGAACACTGAAGCTTTCTTT
CASSAGLNTEAFF
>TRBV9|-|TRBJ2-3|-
TGTGCCAGCAGCGATGGACTCCAGAGGCAGACGCAGTATTTT
CASSDGLQRQTQYF
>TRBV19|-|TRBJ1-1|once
TGTGCCAGTGCCAGAGGTTTAACTGAAGCTTTCTTT
CASARGLTEAFF
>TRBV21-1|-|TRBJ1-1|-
TGTGCCAGCAGCACCGGGGGTACCGAAGCTTTCTTT
CASSTGGTEAFF
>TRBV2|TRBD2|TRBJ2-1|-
TGTGCCAGCAGTACCGGGACTAGCGACAATGAGCAGTTCTTC
CASSTGTSDNEQFF
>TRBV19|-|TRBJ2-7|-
TGTGCCAGTAGTATAGAGTGGCAGATAAACTACGAGCAGTACTTC
CASSIEWQINYEQYF
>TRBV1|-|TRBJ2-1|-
TGCACCAGCAGCCAAGATGGACTAGCGGGGGCCCGGGGGAATGAGCAGTTCTTC
CTSSQDGLAGARGNEQFF
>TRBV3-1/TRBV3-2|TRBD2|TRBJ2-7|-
TGTGCCAGCAGCCAAGATTCAAGGACTAGAATCGGCGAGCAGTACTTC
CASSQDSRTRIGEQYF
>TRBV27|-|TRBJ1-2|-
TGTGCCAGCAGTTCCGGGTATTCAGGGGTCAATGGCTACACCTTC
CASSSGYSGVNGYTF
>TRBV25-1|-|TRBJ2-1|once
TGTGCCAGCAGTGAATTAGGCCGGGAACAGCAGTTCTTC
CASSELGREQQFF
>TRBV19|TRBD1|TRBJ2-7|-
TGTGCCAGTAGTATAGCCGCGGGACAGGCATACGAGCAGTACTTC
CASSIAAGQAYEQYF
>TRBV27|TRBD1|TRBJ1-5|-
TGTGCCAGCAGTTTAGGTACCGGGACAGGTAATCAGCCCCAGCATTTT
CASSLGTGTGNQPQHF
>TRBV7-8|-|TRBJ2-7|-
TGTGCCAGCAGTTACACCGGGGAATTCCCCTACGAGCAGTACTTC
CASSYTGEFPYEQYF
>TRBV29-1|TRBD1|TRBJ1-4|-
TGCAGCGTTCGGGACAGGGGCCTGTTTGGGGAAAAACTGTTTTTT
CSVRDRGLFGEKLFF
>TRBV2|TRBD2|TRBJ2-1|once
TGTGCCAGCAGTGGGAGCGGGATCAATGAGCAGTTCTTC
CASSGSGINEQFF
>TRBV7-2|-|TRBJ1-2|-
TGTGCCAGCAGCTCTGGTTGGTCCGGTTATGGCTACACCTTC
CASSSGWSGYGYTF
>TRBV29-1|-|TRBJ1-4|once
TGCAGCGTTGGAGCGTACACTAATGAAAAACTGTTTTTT
CSVGAYTNEKLFF
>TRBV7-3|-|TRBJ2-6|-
TGTGCCAGCAGCCCAAACCGGACAGCTGGGGCCAACGTCCTGACTTTC
CASSPNRTAGANVLTF
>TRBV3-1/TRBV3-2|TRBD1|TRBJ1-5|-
TGTGCCCCCAATGGCAGGGGGCGGGCCTTTCTTCTATATAGCAATCAGCCCCAGCATTTT
CAPNGRGRAFLLYSNQPQHF
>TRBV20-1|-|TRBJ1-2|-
TGCAGTGCTAGTCCCCTTCCGGGGGGCTACACCTTC
CSASPLPGGYTF
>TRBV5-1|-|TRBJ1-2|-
TGCGCCAGCAGCCCCAACGGGAAGGATGGCTACACCTTC
CASSPNGKDGYTF
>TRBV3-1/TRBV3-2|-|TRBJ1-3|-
TGTGCCAGCAGCCTTGGGCTCCCGGGGAGTGACATATATTTT
CASSLGLPGSDIYF
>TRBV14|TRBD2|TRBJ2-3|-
TGTGCCAGCAGCCTTAGCGGGGCGCCCACAGATACGCAGTATTTT
CASSLSGAPTDTQYF
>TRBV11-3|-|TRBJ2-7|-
TGTGCCAGCAGCTTAGTTCAGGGATACGAGCAGTACTTC
CASSLVQGYEQYF
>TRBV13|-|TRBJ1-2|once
TGTGCCAGCAGCTTACGTCTCAGCTATGGCTACACCTTC
CASSLRLSYGYTF
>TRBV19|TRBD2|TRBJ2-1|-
TGTGCCAGTAGTATAGGGACTAGTAATGATAAGCAGTTCTTC
CASSIGTSNDKQFF
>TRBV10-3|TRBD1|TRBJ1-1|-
TGTGCCATCAGCCAGGACAGGGGGAACACTGAAGCTTTCTTT
CAISQDRGNTEAFF
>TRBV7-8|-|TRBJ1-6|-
TGTGCCAGCAGCTGGGGCAGGGAGGATTCACCCCTCCACTTT
CASSWGREDSPLHF
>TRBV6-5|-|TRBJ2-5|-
TGTGCCAGCAGTTACCGGACAGAGCCTAAAGAGACCCAGTACTTC
CASSYRTEPKETQYF
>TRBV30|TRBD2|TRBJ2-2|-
TGTGCCTGGAGTGTCTCAGGACTAGCGGGACCTACCGGGGAGCTGTTTTTT
CAWSVSGLAGPTGELFF
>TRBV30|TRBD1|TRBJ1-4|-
TGTGCCTGGTCGCTCCGGGACAGGGTGTTTTTT
CAWSLRDRVFF
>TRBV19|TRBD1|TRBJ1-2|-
TGTGCCAGTACCCGGGGACAGGGGTCTTATGGCTACACCTTC
CASTRGQGSYGYTF
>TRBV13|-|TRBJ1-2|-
TGTGCCAGCAGCTTATATGAAGCCCAGGACTATGGCTACACCTTC
CASSLYEAQDYGYTF
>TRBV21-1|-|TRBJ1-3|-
TGTGCCAGCAGTGATACAGGGGCCGGAAACACCATATATTTT
CASSDTGAGNTIYF
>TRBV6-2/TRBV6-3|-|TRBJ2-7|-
TGTGCCAGCAGTTGGTCGACTAGCGAGCAGTACTTC
CASSWSTSEQYF